The rows below give T cell receptor beta chains drawn from one sample of a study of early T cells in non-severe SARS-CoV-2 infection. TCRdb itself ran the 5' RACE reads through MiXCR, one entry per CDR3 protein. The sample has some 80,000 distinct CDR3 sequences, around 10% seen once; the top ten hold roughly a sixth. Specimen: whole blood, collected at baseline. The receptors originated from an adult who was a healthcare worker with PCR-confirmed SARS-CoV-2 infection or an uninfected control (not recorded which). The donor label of this sample is uncertain. The CDR3 runs from the conserved cysteine through the conserved F or W. D genes are given only for firm matches. Clone size, where shown, is once, few, many, or a class for clones that have expanded.

clone size	V gene	J gene	D gene	CDR3 DNA	CDR3 protein
-	TRBV29-1	TRBJ2-2	TRBD1	TGCAGCGTTGTTGGGACAGGGTTCGCCGGGGAGCTGTTTTTT	CSVVGTGFAGELFF
-	TRBV12-3/TRBV12-4	TRBJ2-7	TRBD2	TGTGCCAGCAGTTTCTGGCGGGAGTCCTACGAGCAGTACTTC	CASSFWRESYEQYF
-	TRBV11-3	TRBJ1-1	-	TGTGCCAGCAGCTTAGAAGATGGTGAAGCTTTCTTT	CASSLEDGEAFF
few	TRBV7-6	TRBJ2-3	TRBD2	TGTGCCAGCAGCAACCAAAACAAAATTCCCGACCCTAGCGGGCGGAACCCACAAGCAGATACGCAGTATTTT	CASSNQNKIPDPSGRNPQADTQYF
-	TRBV4-1	TRBJ2-7	TRBD1	TGCGCCAGCAGCCAAGACGGGACAGTGTCCTACGAGCAGTACTTC	CASSQDGTVSYEQYF
few	TRBV20-1	TRBJ2-7	TRBD2	TGCAGTGCTAGAGTTATCGGGACTAGCGGTGGAGAGCAGTACTTC	CSARVIGTSGGEQYF
-	TRBV7-6	TRBJ2-7	-	TGTGCCAGCAGCTTAACCGTCGGCGTAGCGGTGAGCTCCTACGAGCAGTACTTC	CASSLTVGVAVSSYEQYF
many	TRBV12-3/TRBV12-4	TRBJ2-1	-	TGTGCCAGCAGACAGGGTTGGGAGCAGTTCTTC	CASRQGWEQFF
few	TRBV2	TRBJ2-3	TRBD2	TGTGCCAGCAGCGGGTACCTAGCGGGAGGTACAGATACGCAGTATTTT	CASSGYLAGGTDTQYF
few	TRBV4-1	TRBJ1-1	TRBD1	TGCGCCAGCAGCCGCGCCGGGACAGGGAGGACTGAAGCTTTCTTT	CASSRAGTGRTEAFF
few	TRBV2	TRBJ2-2	-	TGTGCCAGCAAGTCTTTAGCGAACACCGGGGAGCTGTTTTTT	CASKSLANTGELFF
-	TRBV7-8	TRBJ2-6	TRBD2	TGTGCCAGCAGCTTTGGGACTAGCGCAGACGGGGCCAACGTCCTGACTTTC	CASSFGTSADGANVLTF
-	TRBV5-1	TRBJ2-3	-	TGCGCCAGCAGCTTGCAGGGTACGCAGTATTTT	CASSLQGTQYF
-	TRBV4-2	TRBJ1-2	-	TGTGCCAGCAGCCCCTCTCTCCGGGGGAACTATGGCTACACCTTC	CASSPSLRGNYGYTF
few	TRBV19	TRBJ1-5	-	TGTGCCAGTAGTATTGGGGGCAGGCAGCCCCAGCATTTT	CASSIGGRQPQHF
few	TRBV29-1	TRBJ2-5	-	TGCAGCTGGGGGCGGGCGCAAGAGACCCAGTACTTC	CSWGRAQETQYF
-	TRBV7-8	TRBJ1-1	-	TGTGCCAGCGGCGGGGGGGACGGAGCGGGCACTGAAGCTTTCTTT	CASGGGDGAGTEAFF
few	TRBV11-2	TRBJ2-3	TRBD2	TGTGCCAGCTGCTTAGAGCGGGGTAGCACAGATACGCAGTATTTT	CASCLERGSTDTQYF
few	TRBV20-1	TRBJ1-4	-	TGCAGTGCTCTCCGACCCGAGATTGAAAAACTGTTTTTT	CSALRPEIEKLFF
few	TRBV12-5	TRBJ2-3	-	TGTGCTAGTGGTTTGGTCGGCACAGATACGCAGTATTTT	CASGLVGTDTQYF
few	TRBV3-1	TRBJ2-2	-	TGTGCCAGCAGCCAATCCTTTGCCGGGGAGCTGTTTTTT	CASSQSFAGELFF
-	TRBV4-3	TRBJ1-6	-	TGCGCCAGCAGCCAAGCTGGGGGGATATCCTATAATTCACCCCTCCACTTT	CASSQAGGISYNSPLHF
many	TRBV30	TRBJ2-3	TRBD2	TGTGCCTGGAGTGTTCCGGGGGGGCGGGCAGATACGCAGTATTTT	CAWSVPGGRADTQYF
few	TRBV11-2	TRBJ2-3	TRBD2	TGTGCCAGCAGCTCGGCGGGAGTTCTAGCAGATACGCAGTATTTT	CASSSAGVLADTQYF
few	TRBV10-3	TRBJ2-7	TRBD2	TGTGCCATCAGTGGTGCTAGCGGGATAACCTACGAGCAGTACTTC	CAISGASGITYEQYF
many	TRBV11-2	TRBJ2-7	TRBD1	TGTGCCAGCAGAACGACAGGGAAGACGGTGAACGAGCAGTACTTC	CASRTTGKTVNEQYF
few	TRBV18	TRBJ2-3	-	TGTGCCAGCTCACCCTCGCCAGATACGCAGTATTTT	CASSPSPDTQYF
-	TRBV10-3	TRBJ2-7	-	TGTGCCATCAGTGATAGCTACAGGGCCCGTTCCCCCTACGAGCAGTACTTC	CAISDSYRARSPYEQYF
many	TRBV6-6	TRBJ2-1	TRBD2	TGTGCCAGCAGTTATTACACTAGCGTTAGCTCCTACAATGAGCAGTTCTTC	CASSYYTSVSSYNEQFF
few	TRBV3-1	TRBJ2-3	-	TGTGCCAGCAGTGTGCGAGGCACAGATACGCAGTATTTT	CASSVRGTDTQYF
-	TRBV30	TRBJ1-6	-	TGTGCCTGGAGCGTGGACAGAAATTCACCCCTCCACTTT	CAWSVDRNSPLHF
few	TRBV3-1	TRBJ1-2	-	TGTGCCAGCACTGACCATGGGACTAACTATGGCTACACCTTC	CASTDHGTNYGYTF
many	TRBV19	TRBJ1-5	-	TGTGCCAGTACCCCTCTGGAGGGGGGTACCTTTAATCAGCCCCAGCATTTT	CASTPLEGGTFNQPQHF
-	TRBV12-5	TRBJ1-1	-	TGTGCTAGTGGTTTGGCCACAACGAACACTGAAGCTTTCTTT	CASGLATTNTEAFF
many	TRBV2	TRBJ1-2	-	TGTGCCACCGTAATAACCGGGGCCCTGGGAGGCTACACCTTC	CATVITGALGGYTF
-	TRBV30	TRBJ2-2	-	TGTGCCTGGAGTGTACGGGGTAACACCGGGGAGCTGTTTTTT	CAWSVRGNTGELFF
-	TRBV7-2	TRBJ1-6	TRBD1	TGTGCCAGCAGCTTAGGGGGGACAGGGGATTCACCCCTCCACTTT	CASSLGGTGDSPLHF
-	TRBV12-3/TRBV12-4	TRBJ1-3	-	TGTGCCATCCCGACAGGTTCCTACTCTGGAAACACCATATATTTT	CAIPTGSYSGNTIYF
-	TRBV12-3/TRBV12-4	TRBJ1-3	-	TGTGCCAGCAGTGGAGCTGGAGACACCATATATTTT	CASSGAGDTIYF
many	TRBV20-1	TRBJ2-1	-	TGCAGTGCTAGAGAATTTGGCCGGCAAAATGAGCAGTTCTTC	CSAREFGRQNEQFF
-	TRBV9	TRBJ2-3	-	TGTGCCAGCAGCGTAGGTACAGGGATTAGCACAGATACGCAGTATTTT	CASSVGTGISTDTQYF
-	TRBV20-1	TRBJ2-1	-	TGCAGTGCTGCGCTGGGTTTCCGAGGGAATGAGCAGTTCTTC	CSAALGFRGNEQFF
-	TRBV4-3	TRBJ1-2	-	TGCGCCAGCAGCGGGCAGGGTTATGGCTACACCTTC	CASSGQGYGYTF
many	TRBV12-3/TRBV12-4	TRBJ2-3	-	TGTGCCAGCAGTTTAGAGGGCACGCAGTATTTT	CASSLEGTQYF
many	TRBV10-3	TRBJ1-2	TRBD1	TGTGCCATCAGTGACCCCGGGACAGGGGGGTATTATGGCTACACCTTC	CAISDPGTGGYYGYTF
few	TRBV6-5	TRBJ2-6	TRBD1	TGTGCCAGCAGTAAGCCCCCGCGACCGGGACAGGGGGCATTGCTTGGGGCCAACGTCCTGACTTTC	CASSKPPRPGQGALLGANVLTF
-	TRBV18	TRBJ2-1	-	TGTGCCAGCTCCGGGACCCTAGGGAATGAGCAGTTCTTC	CASSGTLGNEQFF
-	TRBV5-1	TRBJ2-7	-	TGCGCCAGCAGCTTCGCGGCTACAGGGACCTACGAGCAGTACTTC	CASSFAATGTYEQYF
-	TRBV7-8	TRBJ2-7	TRBD2	TGTGCCAGCAGGCAACGTTGCGGGAGGGAGCCAATTTGGCACGAGCAGTACTTC	CASRQRCGREPIWHEQYF
-	TRBV5-4	TRBJ2-2	TRBD2	TGTGCCAGCAGCGAAAAGCGGGGGGGCGGCACCGGGGAGCTGTTTTTT	CASSEKRGGGTGELFF
-	TRBV5-1	TRBJ2-7	-	TGCGCCAGCAGCTTGGCAGGCTCCGAGCAGTACTTC	CASSLAGSEQYF
-	TRBV12-3/TRBV12-4	TRBJ2-7	-	TGTGCCAGCAGTGTCGGGTCGGACTCCTACGAGCAGTACTTC	CASSVGSDSYEQYF
-	TRBV19	TRBJ1-2	-	TGTGCCACCCGGGGGGAAAATCTCTATGGCTACACCTTC	CATRGENLYGYTF
-	TRBV5-6	TRBJ2-2	-	TGTGCCAGCAGCCGGCTGGACTGGATGAGGGCCGGGGAGCTGTTTTTT	CASSRLDWMRAGELFF
few	TRBV18	TRBJ2-3	TRBD2	TGTGCCAGCTCCCACCAGAAGCGGGGCGATACGCAGTATTTT	CASSHQKRGDTQYF
-	TRBV2	TRBJ1-1	-	TGTGCCAGCACCCCGGATCGGGGAGAAGCTTTCTTT	CASTPDRGEAFF
-	TRBV12-3/TRBV12-4	TRBJ1-2	-	TGTGCCAGCAGCACCACAGCTAACTATGGCTACACCTTC	CASSTTANYGYTF